This T cell receptor beta chain emerged from a study of T cell responses to AZD1222 COVID-19 vaccine. Germline lookup yields CDR1 SNHLY and CDR2 FYNNEI. The ends were cut back, 7 bases at V and 4 bases at J, with 16 bases in the middle. CDR3 length: 14 residues. The assay was immunoSEQ multiplex PCR, and TCRdb's table has in-frame clones only and misses some. This sample has approximately 150,000 clones, with 75% to 90% found just once. Notes on the study in general: Of the AZD1222 recipients, only five to seven were seropositive at baseline. Spike-wide vaccine-associated CD4 TCRs dominated at 160-218 and 743-854.

This clone was seen more than once but under ten times. Its specificity is not known. Sequencing used peripheral blood, obtained on day 0 of AZD1222 vaccination. This sequence originates from an adult in good health. The chain recombines TRBV2 with TRBJ1-2; D remains ambiguous. CDR3 nucleotide sequence: TGTGCCAGCAAGGGAATGGAGGCCAGCTATGGCTACACCTTC. Residues: CASKGMEASYGYTF.